The present entry profiles one T cell receptor (beta chain) with its context. The specificity of this receptor is unknown. No base quality information exists; no much larger clone differs at one position. The donors were roughly 38 Caucasian individuals from Russia, aged 6 to 90 years, who were systemically healthy. Roughly 10 milliliters of peripheral blood were collected from each donor into EDTA-treated Vacutainer tubes. PBMCs were isolated by Ficoll-Paque density-gradient centrifugation, with at least 6.5 million obtained per sample. Trizol reagent was used to extract total RNA from the PBMCs, yielding at least 6 micrograms per sample. For every donor, flow cytometry on a PBMC aliquot measured the percentage of naive CD45RAhigh/CD27high T cells. Library preparation used 5' RACE. Instrument on record: Illumina HiSeq 2500. A second roughly 6 to 12 cycle PCR used a sample-barcoded 5' primer and a J-beta primer mix. Each TCR beta cDNA molecule received a unique molecular identifier from a template-switch 5' adaptor carrying 12 random nucleotides. Each sample yielded at least 2.5 million CDR3-containing paired-end reads. The Mint cDNA synthesis kit, primed by a TRBC-specific oligonucleotide, was used to synthesize first-strand cDNA from all RNA. After uracil-DNA glycosylase treatment, a first 18-cycle PCR used universal primers M1SS and BC2_uni_R on all cDNA. For the original study's pipeline: Each sample was normalized by randomly selecting 1 million high-quality reads, each carrying a distinct molecular identifier. Reads with shared molecular identifiers were discarded instead of being binned into consensus sequences. MiTCR, run with a Q25 quality threshold and the strictest error-elimination algorithm, handled CDR3 identification, clonotype clustering and error correction. A nonparametric unseen species model using Euler transformation provided a lower-bound estimate of total TCR beta diversity. Using fastp trimming at Q25 and MiXCR clonotype assembly, TCRdb reanalyzed the public sequencing data and kept in-frame beta chains. A single entry per CDR3 protein holds the most common genes and DNA from its merged rows. The V and J calls were determined by TCRdb, not by the authors. A total of some 1.5 million distinct CDR3 sequences appear in this sample, 35% to 45% of them only once. Of the sample, 4% falls within the top ten clones.

This sample stems from a study of blood T cells in healthy people across ages (dated by TCRdb to 2015 to 2017). For the wider study: In model experiments, roughly one uniquely barcoded TCR beta cDNA molecule per two T cells was captured by template switching. To avoid experimental bias, donors of different ages were randomly spread across the sequencing lanes. The study analyzed two additional independent replicas of 1 million unique cDNA reads from the same blood draw for two donors, one aged 18 to 29 and one aged 80 or older. Four age groups were formed from the donors: young (average about 15 years), middle-aged (around 37), aged (under 70) and long-lived (around 82). To track age-related changes in TCR beta repertoire diversity, the study relied on deep sequencing normalized with unique cDNA molecular identifiers.

General study outcomes and caveats: Bulk unsorted PBMC profiling prevented conclusive comparison of naive and antigen-experienced compartments. Because the CMV infection status of the donors was unknown, age-related changes in expanded clonotypes may potentially have been confounded. Compared with the aged group, the long-lived group had more naive CD4+ T cells, fewer expanded clones and increased TCR diversity, suggesting age selection. There was a strong correlation between observed TCR beta diversity and the percentage of naive T cells measured by flow cytometry. As age increased, observed TCR beta diversity per million T cells dropped in a roughly linear way, and a significant reduction was already evident by age 40. Total diversity estimates from one million sequenced T cells were considered lower bounds and underestimates.

Looking up the germline V gene (reference sequence) yields CDR1 DFQATT and CDR2 SNEGSKA. V loses 4 bases at its end and J loses 6 bases; junction bases beyond the gene matches: 1. The CDR3 covers 12 residues, taking in both the cysteine and the phenylalanine. The entry retains the CDR3 DNA only, 36 bases that are in frame from base 1. The clonotype comes from a woman between 18 and 29 years old in good health. The chain couples TRBV20-1 to TRBJ2-3, with 10 central nucleotides matching TRBD2. Sequenced material: blood. The CDR3 reads CSATSGGDTQYF. The DNA sequence reads TGCAGTGCTACTAGCGGGGGCGATACGCAGTATTTT.